These T cell receptor beta chains were read from a single sample in a study of identifying expanded T cells in peripheral blood. Libraries were prepared by immunoSEQ multiplex PCR; TCRdb keeps only in-frame clonotypes and omits some of them. Counted here are 70,000 to 100,000 clones, approximately 91% occurring once; the ten biggest clones make up around 4.3%. Specimen: blood. The receptors here all came from a person aged 18 to 75 in good health. CDR3s include the opening cysteine and the closing phenylalanine or tryptophan. Fields, in order: J gene, D gene, CDR3 length, clone size, V gene, CDR3 DNA, CDR3 protein. A D gene is named only where the DNA matches it firmly. Size is stated for part of the rows, as once, few or many counts, or as a class when the clone is expanded.

J gene: TRBJ1-1
D gene: -
CDR3 length: 13
clone size: -
V gene: TRBV10-1
CDR3 DNA: TGCGCCAGCAGTCCGGACAGCATCACTGAAGCTTTCTTT
CDR3 protein: CASSPDSITEAFF

J gene: TRBJ1-1
D gene: -
CDR3 length: 12
clone size: -
V gene: TRBV29-1
CDR3 DNA: TGCAGCGTTGGGGCAGGGAAGACTGAAGCTTTCTTT
CDR3 protein: CSVGAGKTEAFF

J gene: TRBJ1-3
D gene: -
CDR3 length: 16
clone size: -
V gene: TRBV29-1
CDR3 DNA: TGCAGCGTTGAAGCGTCCGGGAGACTCTCTGGAAACACCATATATTTT
CDR3 protein: CSVEASGRLSGNTIYF

J gene: TRBJ2-3
D gene: -
CDR3 length: 16
clone size: -
V gene: TRBV7-3
CDR3 DNA: TGTGCCAGCAGCTTAGGGGGAAAAAGTGGTACAGATACGCAGTATTTT
CDR3 protein: CASSLGGKSGTDTQYF

J gene: TRBJ1-3
D gene: -
CDR3 length: 14
clone size: -
V gene: TRBV28
CDR3 DNA: TGTGCCAGCAGTATGGTGTCTTCTGGAAACACCATATATTTT
CDR3 protein: CASSMVSSGNTIYF

J gene: TRBJ2-7
D gene: TRBD1
CDR3 length: 15
clone size: -
V gene: TRBV9
CDR3 DNA: TGTGCCAGCAGCGCGCCGACAGGGGGCCTCTCCGAGCAGTACTTC
CDR3 protein: CASSAPTGGLSEQYF

J gene: TRBJ1-5
D gene: -
CDR3 length: 14
clone size: few
V gene: TRBV9
CDR3 DNA: TGTGCCAGCAGCGTAGAGGGTAACAATCAGCCCCAGCATTTT
CDR3 protein: CASSVEGNNQPQHF

J gene: TRBJ2-1
D gene: -
CDR3 length: 15
clone size: -
V gene: TRBV4-3
CDR3 DNA: TGCGCCAGCAGCCAAGATCCTCGAGGCTACAATGAGCAGTTCTTC
CDR3 protein: CASSQDPRGYNEQFF

J gene: TRBJ2-4
D gene: TRBD2
CDR3 length: 19
clone size: -
V gene: TRBV5-4
CDR3 DNA: TGTGCCAGCAGCCAAAGGGGAGCGCAGGCGGGAGGGCACGGAAACATTCAGTACTTC
CDR3 protein: CASSQRGAQAGGHGNIQYF

J gene: TRBJ2-7
D gene: TRBD2
CDR3 length: 13
clone size: -
V gene: TRBV30
CDR3 DNA: TGTGCCTGGAGGGTAGCGGGAGCGGACGAGCAGTACTTC
CDR3 protein: CAWRVAGADEQYF

J gene: TRBJ2-7
D gene: TRBD1
CDR3 length: 16
clone size: -
V gene: TRBV7-8
CDR3 DNA: TGTGCCAGCAGCCCTCGGCGGACAGGGGGTGTTGGCGAGCAGTACTTC
CDR3 protein: CASSPRRTGGVGEQYF

J gene: TRBJ2-4
D gene: TRBD1
CDR3 length: 14
clone size: few
V gene: TRBV4-1
CDR3 DNA: TGCGCCAGCAGCCAGGGACAGGGGTTGGGCATTCAGTACTTC
CDR3 protein: CASSQGQGLGIQYF

J gene: TRBJ1-4
D gene: TRBD1
CDR3 length: 16
clone size: -
V gene: TRBV6-5
CDR3 DNA: TGTGCCAGCAGTTCCAGGCAGGGGGCAGGAGGTGAAAAACTGTTTTTT
CDR3 protein: CASSSRQGAGGEKLFF

J gene: TRBJ1-1
D gene: -
CDR3 length: 13
clone size: -
V gene: TRBV29-1
CDR3 DNA: TGCAGCGGTTCCGGACGACGGAACACTGAAGCTTTCTTT
CDR3 protein: CSGSGRRNTEAFF

J gene: TRBJ2-5
D gene: -
CDR3 length: 18
clone size: -
V gene: TRBV4-1
CDR3 DNA: TGCGCCAGCAGCCAGGCAGACCTAGGGACAAGCATACAAGAGACCCAGTACTTC
CDR3 protein: CASSQADLGTSIQETQYF

J gene: TRBJ1-1
D gene: TRBD1
CDR3 length: 14
clone size: -
V gene: TRBV6-1
CDR3 DNA: TGTGCCAGCAGTCAGGGACAGGGAGGCTCGGAAGCTTTCTTT
CDR3 protein: CASSQGQGGSEAFF

J gene: TRBJ2-7
D gene: -
CDR3 length: 19
clone size: few
V gene: TRBV4-1
CDR3 DNA: TGCGCCAGCAGCCAAGAGGGGGAGGGGGCTGGCGGGAGCTCCTACGAGCAGTACTTC
CDR3 protein: CASSQEGEGAGGSSYEQYF

J gene: TRBJ2-7
D gene: -
CDR3 length: 16
clone size: -
V gene: TRBV6-6
CDR3 DNA: TGTGCCAGCAGTTACTCGAATGGGGGGCGTGGGGACGAGCAGTACTTC
CDR3 protein: CASSYSNGGRGDEQYF

J gene: TRBJ2-1
D gene: -
CDR3 length: 16
clone size: -
V gene: TRBV10-1
CDR3 DNA: TGCGCCAGCAGTGAGTATCGGGACACGGGATACAATGAGCAGTTCTTC
CDR3 protein: CASSEYRDTGYNEQFF